This T cell receptor beta chain was sequenced for a study of T cells expressing NK-cell markers. Study in general: From sorted CD3+CD56+NKG2C+, CD3+CD56+NKG2C- and CD3+CD56-NKG2C+ T cells came the TCR beta repertoires. General observations from the study: Topping the CD3+CD56-NKG2C+ fraction as well were these clonotypes, in a handful of donors.

As concerns this clonotype: Antigen unknown.

What made the TCR beta cDNA was 5'RACE template switching with UMIs. TCRdb derives one entry per CDR3 protein from the 5' RACE reads, leaving out DNA. Its table records about half a million distinct CDR3 sequences. The source of this sequence is a woman between 50 and 59 years old in good health. Sequenced input: blood T cells: a sorted CD56 or NKG2C T cell subset, CD4+ or CD8+ T cells, or bulk PBMC T cells (not recorded which).

This CDR3 is CASSFSRLGGELFF. The chain recombines TRBV5-1 with TRBJ2-2. The CDR3 sequence is 14 residues long. Germline V gives CDR1 SGHRS, CDR2 YFSETQ.